Below, 21 T cell receptor beta chains from the same sample are listed, as sequenced in a study of blood T cell repertoires in COVID-19. Clones were read by immunoSEQ multiplex PCR, and TCRdb kept only the in-frame ones, dropping some. The sample consists of some 200,000 clones, under 85% of them appearing once. The specimen sequenced was peripheral blood. The receptors were gathered from a woman aged 80 or over with acute or convalescent COVID-19.

The chain combines TRBV11-2 with TRBJ2-3; TRBD1 aligns across 7 bases. J gave up 12 bases and V 1 base, and 7 bases lay outside the gene matches. The CDR3 is 13 amino acids. From germline, CDR1 is SGHAT and CDR2 FQNNGV. In nucleotides, the CDR3 is TGTGCCAGCAGCTTAGCCCACAGGGGCTTTCAGTATTTT. Translated, it gives CASSLAHRGFQYF.

On this clone: At one end, the junction sequence differs from germline, possibly due to a read error. V and J are TRBV27 and TRBJ1-3, with a tentative D call TRBD1 (5 bases). Germline CDR1 and CDR2: MNHEY and SMNVEV (reference sequence). This CDR3 comprises 16 residues. The CDR3 sequence is CASSAQAPGDGSTIYF. CDR3 bases: TGTGCCAGCAGTGCACAGGCTCCTGGTGATGGAAGCACCATATATTTT.

This chain links TRBV3-1 (or the pseudogene TRBV3-2) with TRBJ1-3, with TRBD1 identical over 11 bases. V dropped 3 bases and J dropped 0; count of bases not matched to a gene: 1. CDR1 is LGHDT, CDR2 YNNKEL, per germline (reference sequence). The CDR3 contains 16 residues. CDR3 sequence reads: CASSQGQGVSGNTIYF. The CDR3 coding sequence is TGTGCCAGCAGCCAGGGACAGGGGGTCTCTGGAAACACCATATATTTT.

This chain connects TRBV7-2 to TRBJ2-3, with D perhaps TRBD2 (6 bases). CDR1 and CDR2 (germline): SGHTA, FQGNSA. V was pared by 4 bases and J by 2 bases, with 13 bases between. CDR3 size: 15 residues. The CDR3 sequence: CASSSTGTFTDTQYF. The CDR3 DNA reads TGTGCCAGCAGCTCCACCGGGACTTTCACAGATACGCAGTATTTT.

V is TRBV18 and J is TRBJ1-2, with TRBD1 matching 10 bases. The CDR3 runs to 14 residues. Germline trimming cut 3 bases from V and 4 bases from J; bases unmatched to any gene: 2. Germline V gives CDR1 KGHSH, CDR2 LQKENI. This CDR3 reads CASSPGQGIYGYTF. CDR3 DNA sequence: TGTGCCAGCTCACCGGGACAGGGGATCTATGGCTACACCTTC.

The chain carries TRBV7-2 and TRBJ1-1; tentatively, D is TRBD1 (6 bases). Trimming cost V 5 bases and J 7 bases, with 20 bases left between them. Germline-derived CDR1 and CDR2 are SGHTA and FQGNSA. This CDR3 region has 15 residues. This CDR3 reads CASSLDGGQQNEAFF. As DNA, the CDR3 is TGTGCCAGCAGCCTAGATGGGGGCCAGCAAAATGAAGCTTTCTTT.

This clone has just one count. The chain combines TRBV6-5 with TRBJ1-5; possibly TRBD1 for D (5 bases). This CDR3 is 14 amino acids long. V lost 6 bases to trimming and J lost 9 bases, with 18 bases between them. From germline, CDR1 is MNHEY and CDR2 SVGAGI. The CDR3 region has the DNA TGTGCCAGCAGCAGCAGCGTGGGGGGTTCGCCCCAGCATTTT. It translates to CASSSSVGGSPQHF.

The rearrangement uses TRBV6-1 and TRBJ2-7; TRBD2 matches at 9 bases. J lost 1 base, V lost 1 base, and 8 bases had no gene match. The V gene's germline CDR1 is MNHNS and CDR2 SASEGT. This CDR3 has 17 residues. The CDR3 nucleotides are TGTGCCAGCAGTGAAGTAGGAGCGGGGGGTCTATCCTACGAGCAGTACTTC. This codes for CASSEVGAGGLSYEQYF.

This clone was detected a few times. This sequence joins TRBV19 and TRBJ1-4; D is possibly TRBD1 (5 bases). Between the trimmed V and J ends, which lost 3 bases and 3 bases, there was a span of 8 bases. Per germline, CDR1 LNHDA and CDR2 SQIVND (reference sequence). The CDR3 has 14 amino acids. The CDR3 here is CASSMVGANEKLFF. CDR3 DNA: TGTGCCAGTAGTATGGTAGGGGCTAATGAAAAACTGTTTTTT.

V usage is TRBV9 and J usage is TRBJ2-1; TRBD2 matches at 8 bases. There are 16 residues in the CDR3. After removal of 0 bases from V and 7 bases from J, the junction contained 9 bases not matched to a gene. Germline V gene sequence: CDR1 SGDLS, CDR2 YYNGEE. The CDR3 nucleotides are TGTGCCAGCAGCGTAGCGGGTAGCGGGGTGTCGAATGAGCAGTTCTTC. This encodes CASSVAGSGVSNEQFF.

This rearrangement joins TRBV7-2 to TRBJ1-1; 8 nucleotides agree with TRBD1. V was clipped by 5 bases and J by 4 bases; unmatched bases: 6. This CDR3 region has 14 residues. CDR1 is SGHTA, CDR2 FQGNSA, per germline. CDR3 sequence: CASSTDRGSTEAFF. For the CDR3, the DNA is TGTGCCAGCAGCACCGACAGGGGAAGCACTGAAGCTTTCTTT.

The chain recombines TRBV5-4 with TRBJ1-1; TRBD1 aligns across 10 bases. The trim removed 0 bases at V and 4 bases at J, leaving 3 bases unmatched. The CDR3 consists of 15 residues. Germline V gene data show CDR1 as SGHNT and CDR2 as YYREEE (reference sequence). In DNA form, the CDR3 reads TGTGCCAGCAGCTTGGCCGGACAGGGGGGCACTGAAGCTTTCTTT. This encodes CASSLAGQGGTEAFF.

This chain links TRBV6-1 with TRBJ1-5; D might be TRBD1 (6 bases). Germline V CDR1 and CDR2: MNHNS, SASEGT. The CDR3 covers 18 residues. The V gene lost 3 bases and the J gene lost 2 bases, with 20 bases spanning the gap. The CDR3 loop reads CASSEAPRGARGNQPQHF. CDR3 bases: TGTGCCAGCAGTGAGGCGCCCCGGGGGGCGAGGGGCAATCAGCCCCAGCATTTT.

The J gene is TRBJ1-3, the V gene TRBV11-1; the D is unclear. Trimming removed 7 bases from V and 0 bases from J, with 13 bases in between. Germline CDR1 and CDR2: SGHAT and FQDESV (reference sequence). This CDR3 contains 15 residues. This chain's CDR3 is CASTTPRSSGNTIYF. The CDR3, as DNA: TGTGCCAGCACCACTCCAAGGAGCTCTGGAAACACCATATATTTT.

V usage is TRBV4-1 and J usage is TRBJ2-4; 7 bases agree with TRBD1. Trimming removed 4 bases from V and 0 bases from J; junction bases left unmatched: 9. CDR3 length: 17 amino acids. Germline CDR1 is MGHRA and CDR2 is YSYEKL. The CDR3 loop reads CASSLVEGAGAKNIQYF. In nucleotides, the CDR3 is TGCGCCAGCAGCCTTGTAGAGGGGGCTGGAGCCAAAAACATTCAGTACTTC.

The rearrangement joins TRBV9 to TRBJ1-4; the D gene is possibly TRBD1 (6 bases). Germline-derived CDR1 and CDR2 are SGDLS and YYNGEE. The V end was cut by 4 bases, the J end by 7 bases, with 23 bases between. This CDR3 is 17 amino acids long. The DNA of the CDR3 is TGTGCCAGCAGCTCGAAGGAGGAGGGGGGGCGTGGTGAAAAACTGTTTTTT. It translates to CASSSKEEGGRGEKLFF.

This chain links TRBV27 with TRBJ2-5, with 7 bases lining up with TRBD2. The CDR3 has 16 residues. Germline V gene lookup returns CDR1 MNHEY and CDR2 SMNVEV (reference sequence). V lost 1 base, J lost 2 bases, and 7 bases stayed unmatched. CDR3 DNA sequence: TGTGCCAGCAGTTTATATGGACTAGGGAGTCAAGAGACCCAGTACTTC. Translated: CASSLYGLGSQETQYF.

The CDR3 DNA is TGCAGCGGGGGAAGCGGGAACACTGAAGCTTTCTTT. This codes for CSGGSGNTEAFF. The rearrangement joins TRBV29-1 to TRBJ1-1; D remains unclear. The CDR3 loop spans 12 amino acids. Germline V gene data show CDR1 as SQVTM and CDR2 as ANQGSEA. V lost 7 bases and J 1 base, leaving 10 bases between the germline ends. Filled out from reference TRBV29-1 and TRBJ1-1, the complete variable domain reads SAVISQKPSRDICQRGTSLTIQCQVDSQVTMMFWYRQQPGQSLTLIATANQGSEATYESGFVIDKFPISRPNLTFSTLTVSNMSPEDSSIYLCSGGSGNTEAFFGQGTRLTVV.

The chain recombines TRBV30 with TRBJ1-2, with D perhaps TRBD1 (5 bases). The CDR3 totals 12 residues. CDR1 is GTSNPN and CDR2 is SVGIG in the germline V gene (reference sequence). V was clipped by 5 bases and J by 5 bases, with 12 bases between them. The CDR3 region has the DNA TGTGCCTGGGCTTCGGGGGGTTATGGCTACACCTTC. Protein: CAWASGGYGYTF.

This clone was picked up one time. For the CDR3, the DNA is TGCAGCGTTGAATTGGGCGTCTATGGCTACACCTTC. This encodes CSVELGVYGYTF. The chain is built from TRBV29-1 and TRBJ1-2; D is ambiguous. Germline CDR1 is SQVTM and CDR2 is ANQGSEA. The CDR3 contains 12 residues. Trimming cost V 2 bases and J 4 bases, with 8 bases left between them.

The rearrangement uses TRBV9 and TRBJ1-1; 10 nucleotides align to TRBD1. The germline V gene has CDR1 SGDLS and CDR2 YYNGEE. The trim removed 0 bases at V and 6 bases at J, leaving 8 bases unmatched. The length of the CDR3 is 16 residues. The CDR3 is CASSVAPTGGRPEAFF. CDR3 DNA sequence: TGTGCCAGCAGCGTAGCCCCGACAGGGGGCCGCCCTGAAGCTTTCTTT.